The 25 T cell receptor beta chains below were found in one sample sequenced in a study of early T cells in non-severe SARS-CoV-2 infection. In TCRdb, the 5' RACE reads were re-called with MiXCR into one record per CDR3 protein. The data hold about 83,000 distinct CDR3 sequences, with over 9.5% observed a single time. The starting material was whole blood, obtained at baseline. These receptors came from an adult who was a healthcare worker with PCR-confirmed SARS-CoV-2 infection or an uninfected control (not recorded which).

In its sample, this clonotype was seen a few times. The chain employs TRBV12-3 or TRBV12-4 and TRBJ2-2; no clear D. Trimming stripped 2 bases from V and 1 base from J, with 8 bases between. The CDR3 sequence is 15 residues long. The CDR3 here is CASSLLHMNTGELFF. The CDR3, as DNA: TGTGCCAGCAGTTTATTACACATGAACACCGGGGAGCTGTTTTTT.

This chain uses TRBV20-1 with TRBJ2-1, with 12 bases fitting TRBD2. The CDR3 sequence is 17 residues long. J gave up 8 bases and V 0 bases, and 11 bases lay outside the gene matches. CDR1 and CDR2 from the germline V gene are DFQATT and SNEGSKA (reference sequence). The CDR3 DNA reads TGCAGTGCTAGAGATAGGCTGACTAGCGGGAGTAGGTATGAGCAGTTCTTC. It specifies CSARDRLTSGSRYEQFF.

As DNA, the CDR3 is TGTGCCAGCAGTCCCCCCTCCGTCCGGACTGCCACGTCGGGCTACGAGCAGTACTTC. Encoded protein: CASSPPSVRTATSGYEQYF. This chain connects TRBV28 to TRBJ2-7, with a tentative D call TRBD2 (5 bases). CDR1 MDHEN and CDR2 SYDVKM come from the germline V gene. V gave up 5 bases and J gave up 3 bases, with 29 bases separating them. There are 19 residues in the CDR3.

This clonotype was observed many times. V is TRBV15 and J is TRBJ1-5; tentative D call: TRBD1 (5 bases). The CDR3 covers 14 residues. Germline V gene lookup returns CDR1 LNHNV and CDR2 YYDKDF (reference sequence). The V end lost 5 bases, the J end lost 6 bases, and 14 bases lay between the germline ends. In nucleotides, the CDR3 is TGTGCCACCAGCCACTCTCAGGGCGGTCAGCCCCAGCATTTT. Translation: CATSHSQGGQPQHF.

The chain links TRBV7-9 to TRBJ1-2, with D unclear. CDR3 length: 12 residues. Germline V gene lookup returns CDR1 SEHNR and CDR2 FQNEAQ (reference sequence). V lost 5 bases and J lost 8, with 12 bases in between. CDR3 sequence: CASSPPDRGYTF. In DNA form, the CDR3 reads TGTGCCAGCAGCCCCCCCGATCGGGGCTACACCTTC. The full variable domain, completed using reference TRBV7-9 and TRBJ1-2, is DTGVSQNPRHKITKRGQNVTFRCDPISEHNRLYWYRQTLGQGPEFLTYFQNEAQLEKSRLLSDRFSAERPKGSFSTLEIQRTEQGDSAMYLCASSPPDRGYTFGSGTRLTVV.

This chain joins TRBV27 and TRBJ2-4, with TRBD2 matching over 9 bases. CDR1 MNHEY and CDR2 SMNVEV come from the germline V gene (reference sequence). The CDR3 has 16 amino acids. V lost 6 bases, J lost 0 bases, and 6 bases stayed unmatched. In DNA form, the CDR3 reads TGTGCCAGCAGACAGACTAGCGGTCTAGCCAAAAACATTCAGTACTTC. Encoded protein: CASRQTSGLAKNIQYF.

This clonotype was found many times. This rearrangement joins TRBV4-2 to TRBJ2-1, with TRBD2 matching 7 bases. The V segment lost 2 bases and the J segment 7 bases; nucleotides outside the gene matches: 8. The CDR3 spans 15 residues. The germline V gene encodes CDR1 LGHNA and CDR2 YNFKEQ. For the CDR3, the DNA is TGTGCCAGCAGCCAAAGCGGCGGGAGTATTAATGAGCAGTTCTTC. Protein: CASSQSGGSINEQFF.

This clonotype appeared a few times. The chain is built from TRBV27 and TRBJ2-4; TRBD1 matches at 7 bases. Trimming at V came to 6 bases and at J to 0 bases, leaving 8 bases not matched to a gene. Per germline, CDR1 MNHEY and CDR2 SMNVEV (reference sequence). The CDR3 totals 16 residues. The DNA of the CDR3 is TGTGCCAGCAGAACGGGACAGCAATTAGCCAAAAACATTCAGTACTTC. As protein: CASRTGQQLAKNIQYF.

The chain employs TRBV6-9 and TRBJ2-1; TRBD2 aligns across 11 bases. Per germline, CDR1 MNHGY and CDR2 SVAAGI. The CDR3 length is 14 residues. V lost 10 bases, J lost 5 bases, and 7 bases stayed unmatched. The CDR3 DNA reads as TGTGCCACCCCGGGACTAGCGGTCCACAATGAGCAGTTCTTC. Protein sequence: CATPGLAVHNEQFF.

This clonotype showed up just a few times. J is TRBJ2-1 and V is TRBV20-1, with 8 bases lining up with TRBD2. This CDR3 has 13 amino acids. Trimming at V came to 3 bases and at J to 5 bases, leaving 3 bases not matched to a gene. CDR1 is DFQATT, CDR2 SNEGSKA, per germline (reference sequence). CDR3 coding DNA: TGCAGTGCTAGTCGGACTAGCAACAATGAGCAGTTCTTC. Amino acid sequence: CSASRTSNNEQFF.

This clonotype was observed once. This CDR3 is CATSDRAAGEQFF. The CDR3 DNA reads as TGTGCCACCAGTGACAGGGCAGCGGGTGAGCAGTTCTTC. This chain links TRBV24-1 with TRBJ2-1; D perhaps matches TRBD2 (6 bases). Germline V gene sequence: CDR1 KGHDR, CDR2 SFDVKD. The ends were cut back, 4 bases at V and 9 bases at J, with 12 bases in the middle. This CDR3 contains 13 residues.

This clonotype was detected many times. This rearrangement joins TRBV7-3 to TRBJ2-3; D remains unclear. Germline-derived CDR1 and CDR2 are SGHTA and FQGTGA. CDR3 size: 14 residues. Deletions cut 1 base from V and 6 bases from J, with 11 bases between. CDR3 loop: CASSLMEWSDTQYF. Written as DNA, the CDR3 is TGTGCCAGCAGCTTAATGGAGTGGTCGGATACGCAGTATTTT.

This clonotype came up a few times. The chain has TRBV5-1 and TRBJ2-7, with a possible D match to TRBD2 (5 bases). The CDR3 has 16 amino acids. Trimming removed 0 bases from V and 2 bases from J, with 15 bases in between. CDR1 and CDR2 (germline): SGHRS, YFSETQ. This chain's CDR3 is CASSLGSLGGTYEQYF. The CDR3 coding sequence is TGCGCCAGCAGCTTGGGATCCCTAGGAGGCACCTACGAGCAGTACTTC.

This clonotype occurred a few times. The rearrangement joins TRBV7-2 to TRBJ2-1; TRBD2 matches 7 bases. The CDR3 sequence is 15 residues long. The germline CDR1 and CDR2 sequences are SGHTA and FQGNSA. J was trimmed by 3 bases and V by 5 bases; bases with no gene match: 7. The CDR3 protein is CASSPHPGGYNEQFF. For the CDR3, the DNA is TGTGCCAGCAGCCCGCACCCGGGAGGCTACAATGAGCAGTTCTTC.

This clonotype was found a few times. The V gene is TRBV27, the J gene TRBJ2-7; no clear D. V gave up 5 bases and J gave up 3 bases, with 11 bases separating them. Germline V gene sequence: CDR1 MNHEY, CDR2 SMNVEV (reference sequence). The CDR3 has 13 amino acids. The CDR3 nucleotides are TGTGCCAGCAGTCACAGTCCTTACTACGAGCAGTACTTC. Its protein product is CASSHSPYYEQYF.

This clonotype was observed at least ten times. The V gene is TRBV2, the J gene TRBJ2-7; 10 bases agree with TRBD2. The J segment lost 5 bases and the V segment lost 9 bases, leaving 10 bases of the junction unmatched. This CDR3 spans 14 amino acids. Germline CDR1 is SNHLY and CDR2 is FYNNEI. Here the CDR3 DNA reads TGTGCCAGTAACCCGGGACTAGCGTCCCACGAGCAGTACTTC. Translating it yields CASNPGLASHEQYF.

In this sample, this clonotype turned up a few times. The rearrangement links TRBV2 to TRBJ2-1; the match to TRBD2 covers 7 bases. Germline CDR1 is SNHLY and CDR2 is FYNNEI. V dropped 5 bases and J dropped 9; count of bases not matched to a gene: 1. The CDR3 length is 11 residues. CDR3 DNA sequence: TGTGCCAGCAGTACTAGCGTTGAGCAGTTCTTC. This encodes CASSTSVEQFF.

This clonotype was counted a few times. This sequence joins TRBV9 and TRBJ1-5, with D tentatively TRBD1 (5 bases). V gave up 5 bases and J gave up 0 bases, with 6 bases separating them. There are 13 residues in the CDR3. The V gene's germline CDR1 is SGDLS and CDR2 YYNGEE. The CDR3 coding sequence is TGTGCCAGCAGTAGGGGTAGCAATCAGCCCCAGCATTTT. Translating gives CASSRGSNQPQHF.

This clonotype was found a few times. V and J are TRBV12-3 or TRBV12-4 and TRBJ2-3, with 14 bases lining up with TRBD2. The CDR3 totals 15 residues. The J segment lost 5 bases and the V segment lost 6 bases, leaving 4 bases of the junction unmatched. CDR3 sequence (DNA): TGTGCCAGCAGCGGGACTAGCGGGAGTCGAGATACGCAGTATTTT. The encoded protein is CASSGTSGSRDTQYF.

The chain carries TRBV28 and TRBJ2-7, with 7 nucleotides matching TRBD1. This CDR3 spans 11 amino acids. Germline V gives CDR1 MDHEN, CDR2 SYDVKM. The junction had 5 bases not matched to a gene; V was cut back by 6 bases and J by 9 bases. CDR3 bases: TGTGCCAGCAGGACCTCAGGGGGGCAGTACTTC. Its translation: CASRTSGGQYF.

V gene TRBV7-9 combines with J gene TRBJ2-6; 9 bases fit TRBD1. Trimming at V came to 6 bases and at J to 2 bases, leaving 5 bases not matched to a gene. The CDR3 contains 16 residues. The germline V gene encodes CDR1 SEHNR and CDR2 FQNEAQ (reference sequence). The CDR3 is CASSPDRGTGANVLTF. CDR3 in DNA: TGTGCCAGCAGTCCAGACAGGGGGACTGGGGCCAACGTCCTGACTTTC. The variable domain in full, with the rest retrieved from reference TRBV7-9 and TRBJ2-6, is DTGVSQNPRHKITKRGQNVTFRCDPISEHNRLYWYRQTLGQGPEFLTYFQNEAQLEKSRLLSDRFSAERPKGSFSTLEIQRTEQGDSAMYLCASSPDRGTGANVLTFGAGSRLTVL.

J is TRBJ2-3 and V is TRBV3-1; no definite D call. The CDR3 runs to 15 residues. Trimming cost V 0 bases and J 4 bases, with 11 bases left between them. Germline loops: CDR1 LGHDT, CDR2 YNNKEL (reference sequence). The CDR3 sequence: CASSQDGKVADTQYF. DNA of the CDR3: TGTGCCAGCAGCCAAGATGGCAAGGTGGCAGATACGCAGTATTTT.

The chain is built from TRBV5-1 and TRBJ2-1, with 11 nucleotides matching TRBD2. This CDR3 is 14 amino acids long. The germline V gene encodes CDR1 SGHRS and CDR2 YFSETQ. J lost 8 bases, V lost 5 bases, and 6 bases had no gene match. DNA for the CDR3: TGCGCCAGCAGATTAGCGGGAGGGCCGCATGAGCAGTTCTTC. Its protein is CASRLAGGPHEQFF.

This clonotype was seen ten or more times. The chain combines TRBV6-4 with TRBJ2-2; D ambiguous. The ends were cut back, 2 bases at V and 0 bases at J, with 4 bases in the middle. Germline loops: CDR1 MRHNA, CDR2 SNTAGT. The CDR3 extends over 14 amino acids. CDR3 sequence reads: CASSDGTNTGELFF. CDR3 DNA sequence: TGTGCCAGCAGTGACGGGACGAACACCGGGGAGCTGTTTTTT.

The rearrangement joins TRBV2 to TRBJ2-5, with TRBD1 matching 9 bases. Losses at the gene ends were 6 bases for V and 7 bases for J; bases not matched to a gene: 6. CDR1 SNHLY and CDR2 FYNNEI come from the germline V gene. The CDR3 runs to 13 residues. CDR3 amino acids: CASSRTGVPTQYF. DNA of the CDR3: TGTGCCAGCAGCCGGACAGGGGTCCCGACCCAGTACTTC. The full variable domain, in which reference TRBV2 and TRBJ2-5 provide the parts outside the CDR3, is EPEVTQTPSHQVTQMGQEVILRCVPISNHLYFYWYRQILGQKVEFLVSFYNNEISEKSEIFDDQFSVERPDGSNFTLKIRSTKLEDSAMYFCASSRTGVPTQYFGPGTRLLVL.